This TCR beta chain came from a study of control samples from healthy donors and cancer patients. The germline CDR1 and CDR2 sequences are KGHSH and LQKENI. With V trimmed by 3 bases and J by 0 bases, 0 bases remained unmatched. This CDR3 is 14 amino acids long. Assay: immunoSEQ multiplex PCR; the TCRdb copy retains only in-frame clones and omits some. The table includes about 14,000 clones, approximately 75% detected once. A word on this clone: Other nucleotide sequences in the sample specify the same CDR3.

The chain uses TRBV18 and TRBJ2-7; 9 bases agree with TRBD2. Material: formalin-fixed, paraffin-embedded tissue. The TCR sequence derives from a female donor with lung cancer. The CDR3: CASSPTSGSYEQYF. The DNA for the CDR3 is TGTGCCAGCTCACCGACTAGCGGCTCCTACGAGCAGTACTTC.